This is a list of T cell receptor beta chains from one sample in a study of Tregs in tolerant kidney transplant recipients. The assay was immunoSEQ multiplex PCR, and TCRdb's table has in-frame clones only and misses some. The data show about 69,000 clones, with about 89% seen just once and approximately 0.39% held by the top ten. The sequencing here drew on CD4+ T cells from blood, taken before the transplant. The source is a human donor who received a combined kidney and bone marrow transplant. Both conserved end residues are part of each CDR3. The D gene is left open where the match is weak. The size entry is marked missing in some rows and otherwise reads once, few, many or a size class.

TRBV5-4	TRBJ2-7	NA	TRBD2	CASSWEAGGPYEQYF	TGTGCCAGCAGCTGGGAGGCGGGAGGGCCCTACGAGCAGTACTTC
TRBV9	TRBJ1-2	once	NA	CASSVGTEDFCTF	TGTGCCAGCAGCGTAGGGACGGAGGATTTTTGCACCTTC
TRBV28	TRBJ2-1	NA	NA	CASSSALAQQFF	TGTGCCAGCAGTTCCGCGCTAGCGCAGCAGTTCTTC
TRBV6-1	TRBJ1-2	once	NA	CASSKQGDGYTF	TGTGCCAGCAGTAAACAGGGAGATGGCTACACCTTC
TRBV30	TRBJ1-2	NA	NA	CAWSVIVARGGYTF	TGTGCCTGGAGTGTAATAGTCGCGCGAGGGGGCTACACCTTC
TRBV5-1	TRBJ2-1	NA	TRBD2	CASSLAVSGLNNEQFF	TGCGCCAGCAGCTTGGCCGTTAGCGGGCTTAACAATGAGCAGTTCTTC
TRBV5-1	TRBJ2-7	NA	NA	CASSLSAAGNYLDSYEQYF	TGCGCCAGCAGCTTGTCGGCTGCAGGAAATTATTTGGATTCCTACGAGCAGTACTTC
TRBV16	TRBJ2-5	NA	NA	CASSQSSVQETQYF	TGTGCCAGCAGCCAATCGTCAGTCCAAGAGACCCAGTACTTC
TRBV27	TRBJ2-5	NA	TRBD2	CASSFRGRGETQYF	TGTGCCAGCAGTTTTCGCGGGAGAGGAGAGACCCAGTACTTC
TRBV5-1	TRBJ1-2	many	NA	CASSLSGWGYTF	TGCGCCAGCAGCTTGTCGGGGTGGGGCTACACCTTC
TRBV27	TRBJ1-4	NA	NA	CASSLFAGDNEKLFF	TGTGCCAGCAGTTTATTCGCAGGGGATAATGAAAAACTGTTTTTT
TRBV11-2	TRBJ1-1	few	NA	CASKGWPINTEAFF	TGTGCCAGCAAGGGGTGGCCGATCAACACTGAAGCTTTCTTT
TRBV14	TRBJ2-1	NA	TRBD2	CASSHPGLASEQFF	TGTGCCAGCAGCCACCCGGGACTAGCGAGTGAGCAGTTCTTC
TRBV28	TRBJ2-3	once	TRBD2	CASSRVSGNTDTQYF	TGTGCCAGCAGCAGAGTTAGCGGGAACACAGATACGCAGTATTTT
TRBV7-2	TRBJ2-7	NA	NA	CASSLVGGETYEQYF	TGTGCCAGCAGCTTAGTAGGGGGGGAGACCTACGAGCAGTACTTC
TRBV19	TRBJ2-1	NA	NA	CASSGSPYNEQFF	TGTGCCAGTAGCGGGAGCCCCTACAATGAGCAGTTCTTC
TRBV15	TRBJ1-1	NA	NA	CATSRDRVGEGASEAFF	TGTGCCACCAGCAGAGATCGAGTTGGGGAAGGGGCAAGTGAAGCTTTCTTT
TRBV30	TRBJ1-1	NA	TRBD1	CAWSRQGPAFF	TGTGCCTGGAGCAGACAGGGTCCGGCTTTCTTT
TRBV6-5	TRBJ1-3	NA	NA	CASSYQVGAGNTIYF	TGTGCCAGCAGTTACCAAGTCGGGGCTGGAAACACCATATATTTT
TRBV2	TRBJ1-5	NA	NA	CASSDSGGWQPQHF	TGTGCCAGCAGTGACTCGGGAGGATGGCAGCCCCAGCATTTT
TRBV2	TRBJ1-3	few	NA	CASSISSGNTIYF	TGTGCCAGCTCGATCAGCTCTGGAAACACCATATATTTT
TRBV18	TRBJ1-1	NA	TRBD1	CASSPSTGLNTEAFF	TGTGCCAGCTCACCATCGACAGGGCTGAACACTGAAGCTTTCTTT